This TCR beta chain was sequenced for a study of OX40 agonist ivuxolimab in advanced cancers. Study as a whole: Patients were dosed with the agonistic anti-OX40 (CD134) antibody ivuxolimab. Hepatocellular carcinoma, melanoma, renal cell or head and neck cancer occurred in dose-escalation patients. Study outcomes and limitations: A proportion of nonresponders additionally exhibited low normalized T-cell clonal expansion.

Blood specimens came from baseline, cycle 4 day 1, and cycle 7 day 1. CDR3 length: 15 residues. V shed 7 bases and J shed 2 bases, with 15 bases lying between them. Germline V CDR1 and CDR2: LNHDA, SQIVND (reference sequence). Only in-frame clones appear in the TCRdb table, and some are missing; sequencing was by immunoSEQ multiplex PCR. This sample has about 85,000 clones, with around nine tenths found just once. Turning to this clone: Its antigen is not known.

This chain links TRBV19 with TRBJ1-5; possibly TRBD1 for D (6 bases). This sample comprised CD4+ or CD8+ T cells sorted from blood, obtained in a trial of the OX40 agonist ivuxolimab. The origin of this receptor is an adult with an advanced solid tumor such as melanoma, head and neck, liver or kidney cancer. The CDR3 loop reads CASTRGDIGNQPQHF. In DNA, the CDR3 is TGTGCCAGTACTAGGGGGGACATAGGCAATCAGCCCCAGCATTTT.